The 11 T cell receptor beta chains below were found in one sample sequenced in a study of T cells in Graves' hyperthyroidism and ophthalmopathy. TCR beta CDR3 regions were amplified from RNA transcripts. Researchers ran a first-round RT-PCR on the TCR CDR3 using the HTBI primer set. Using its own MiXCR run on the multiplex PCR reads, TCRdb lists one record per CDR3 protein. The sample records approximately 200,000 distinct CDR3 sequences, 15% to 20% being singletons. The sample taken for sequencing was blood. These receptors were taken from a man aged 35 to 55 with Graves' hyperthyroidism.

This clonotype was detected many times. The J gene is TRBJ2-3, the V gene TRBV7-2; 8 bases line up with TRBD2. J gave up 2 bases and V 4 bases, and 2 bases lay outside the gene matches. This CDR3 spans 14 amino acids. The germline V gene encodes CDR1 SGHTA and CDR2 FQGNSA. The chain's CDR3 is CASSSSGPTDTQYF. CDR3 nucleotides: TGTGCCAGCAGCTCTAGCGGGCCCACAGATACGCAGTATTTT.

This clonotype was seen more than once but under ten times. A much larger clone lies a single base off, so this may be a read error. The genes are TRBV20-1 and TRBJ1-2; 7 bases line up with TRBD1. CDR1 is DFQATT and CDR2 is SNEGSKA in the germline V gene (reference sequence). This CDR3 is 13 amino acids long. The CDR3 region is CSARGDSFYGHTF. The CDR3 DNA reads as TGCAGTGCTAGAGGGGACAGCTTCTATGGCCACACCTTC.

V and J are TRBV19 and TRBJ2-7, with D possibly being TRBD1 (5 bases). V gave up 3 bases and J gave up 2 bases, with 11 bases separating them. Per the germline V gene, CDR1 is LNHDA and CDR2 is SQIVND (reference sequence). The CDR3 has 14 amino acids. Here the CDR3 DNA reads TGTGCCAGTAGTATTGGGGCAGGTACCTACGAGCAGTACTTC. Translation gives CASSIGAGTYEQYF.

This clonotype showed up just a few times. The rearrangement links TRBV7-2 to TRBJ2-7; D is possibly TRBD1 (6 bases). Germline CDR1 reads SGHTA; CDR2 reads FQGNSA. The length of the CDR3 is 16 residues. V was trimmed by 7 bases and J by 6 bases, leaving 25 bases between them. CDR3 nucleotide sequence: TGTGCCAGCACCCCCAGGGCAGGGACAAGGGTATCCGAGCAGTACTTC. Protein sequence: CASTPRAGTRVSEQYF.

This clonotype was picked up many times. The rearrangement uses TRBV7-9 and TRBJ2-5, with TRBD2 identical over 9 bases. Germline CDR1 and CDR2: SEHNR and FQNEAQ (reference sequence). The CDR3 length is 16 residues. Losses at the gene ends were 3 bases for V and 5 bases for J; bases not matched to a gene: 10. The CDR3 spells CASSLPAGGPWETQYF. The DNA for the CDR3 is TGTGCCAGCAGCTTGCCAGCGGGGGGCCCATGGGAGACCCAGTACTTC.

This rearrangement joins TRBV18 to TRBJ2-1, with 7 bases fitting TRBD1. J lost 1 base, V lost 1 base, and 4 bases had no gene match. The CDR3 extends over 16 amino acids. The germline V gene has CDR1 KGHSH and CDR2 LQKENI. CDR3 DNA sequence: TGTGCCAGCTCACCACTACAGGGGTTATCCTACAATGAGCAGTTCTTC. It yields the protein CASSPLQGLSYNEQFF.

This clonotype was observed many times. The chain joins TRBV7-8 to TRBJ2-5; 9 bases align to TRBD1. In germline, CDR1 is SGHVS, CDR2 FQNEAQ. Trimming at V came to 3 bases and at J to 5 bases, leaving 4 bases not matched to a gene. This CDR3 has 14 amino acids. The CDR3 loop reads CASSFTGGGETQYF. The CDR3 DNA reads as TGTGCCAGCAGCTTTACAGGGGGCGGGGAGACCCAGTACTTC.

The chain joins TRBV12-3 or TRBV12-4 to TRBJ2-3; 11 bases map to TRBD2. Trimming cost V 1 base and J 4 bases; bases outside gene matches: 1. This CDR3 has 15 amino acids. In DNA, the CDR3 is TGTGCCAGCAGTTTAGTACTAGCGGGGGCAGATACGCAGTATTTT. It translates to CASSLVLAGADTQYF.

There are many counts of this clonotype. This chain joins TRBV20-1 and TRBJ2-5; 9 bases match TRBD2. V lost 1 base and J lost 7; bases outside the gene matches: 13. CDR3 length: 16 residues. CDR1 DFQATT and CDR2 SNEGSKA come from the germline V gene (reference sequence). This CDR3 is CSARVPGLAFDGTQYF. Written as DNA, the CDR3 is TGCAGTGCTAGAGTTCCGGGACTAGCATTCGACGGGACCCAGTACTTC.

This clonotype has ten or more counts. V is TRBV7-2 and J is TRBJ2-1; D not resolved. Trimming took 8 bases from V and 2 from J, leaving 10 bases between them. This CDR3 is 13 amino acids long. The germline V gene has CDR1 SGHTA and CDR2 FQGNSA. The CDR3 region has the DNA TGTGCCAGCGCGTATGGGGCCTACAATGAGCAGTTCTTC. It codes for CASAYGAYNEQFF. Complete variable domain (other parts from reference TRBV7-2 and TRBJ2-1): GAGVSQSPSNKVTEKGKDVELRCDPISGHTALYWYRQSLGQGLEFLIYFQGNSAPDKSGLPSDRFSAERTGGSVSTLTIQRTQQEDSAVYLCASAYGAYNEQFFGPGTRLTVL.

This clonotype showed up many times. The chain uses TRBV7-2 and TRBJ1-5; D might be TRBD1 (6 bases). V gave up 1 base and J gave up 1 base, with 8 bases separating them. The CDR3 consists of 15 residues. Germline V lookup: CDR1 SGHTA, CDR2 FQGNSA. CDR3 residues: CASSLGGQSNQPQHF. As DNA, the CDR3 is TGTGCCAGCAGCTTAGGTGGACAGAGCAATCAGCCCCAGCATTTT.